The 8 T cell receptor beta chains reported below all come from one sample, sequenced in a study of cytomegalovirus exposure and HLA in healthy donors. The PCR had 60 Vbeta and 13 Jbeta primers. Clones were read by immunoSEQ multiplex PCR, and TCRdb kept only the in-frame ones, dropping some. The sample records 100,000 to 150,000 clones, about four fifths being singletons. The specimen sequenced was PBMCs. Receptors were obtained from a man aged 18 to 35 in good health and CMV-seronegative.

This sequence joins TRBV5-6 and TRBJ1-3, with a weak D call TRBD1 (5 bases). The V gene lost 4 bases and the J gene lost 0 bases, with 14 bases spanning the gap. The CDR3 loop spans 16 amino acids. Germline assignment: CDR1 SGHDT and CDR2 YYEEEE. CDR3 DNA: TGTGCCAGCAGCGGGGCAGGGAGGCTCTCTGGAAACACCATATATTTT. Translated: CASSGAGRLSGNTIYF. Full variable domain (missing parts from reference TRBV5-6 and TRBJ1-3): DAGVTQSPTHLIKTRGQQVTLRCSPKSGHDTVSWYQQALGQGPQFIFQYYEEEERQRGNFPDRFSGHQFPNYSSELNVNALLLGDSALYLCASSGAGRLSGNTIYFGEGSWLTVV.

The CDR3 sequence: CASSSLSDSFYGYTF. In nucleotides, the CDR3 is TGTGCCAGCAGCTCGCTATCGGACTCCTTCTATGGCTACACCTTC. The rearrangement links TRBV5-4 to TRBJ1-2; D not resolved. The CDR3 is made up of 15 amino acids. Looked up from germline, CDR1 is SGHNT and CDR2 is YYREEE (reference sequence). Trimming removed 3 bases at V and 4 bases at J, with 16 bases between.

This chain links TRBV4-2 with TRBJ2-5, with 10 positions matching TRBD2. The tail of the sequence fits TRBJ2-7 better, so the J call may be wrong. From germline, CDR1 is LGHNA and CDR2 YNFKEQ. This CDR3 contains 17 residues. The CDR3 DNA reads TGTGCCAGCAGCCGCGTATCGGGACTAGCGTCCTCCTACGAGCAGTACTTC. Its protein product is CASSRVSGLASSYEQYF.

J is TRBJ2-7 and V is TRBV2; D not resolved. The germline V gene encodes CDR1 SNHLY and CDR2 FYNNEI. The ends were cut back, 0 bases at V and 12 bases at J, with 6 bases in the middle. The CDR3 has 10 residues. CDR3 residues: CASSEASSYV. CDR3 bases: TGTGCCAGCAGTGAAGCGAGTTCGTACGTC.

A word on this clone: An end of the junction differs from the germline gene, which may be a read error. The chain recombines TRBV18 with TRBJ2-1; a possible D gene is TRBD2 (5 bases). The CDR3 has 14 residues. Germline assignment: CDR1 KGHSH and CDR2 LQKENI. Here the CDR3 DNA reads TGTGCCAGCTCGTTGACTATGGAAAACAATGAGCAGCTCTTC. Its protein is CASSLTMENNEQLF. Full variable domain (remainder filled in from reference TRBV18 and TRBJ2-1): NAGVMQNPRHLVRRRGQEARLRCSPMKGHSHVYWYRQLPEEGLKFMVYLQKENIIDESGMPKERFSAEFPKEGPSILRIQQVVRGDSAAYFCASSLTMENNEQLFGPGTRLTVL.

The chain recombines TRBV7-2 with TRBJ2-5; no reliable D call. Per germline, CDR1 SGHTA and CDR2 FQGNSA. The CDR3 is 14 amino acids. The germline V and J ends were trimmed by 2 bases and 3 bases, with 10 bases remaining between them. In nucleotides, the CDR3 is TGTGCCAGCAGCTTATCGTACGAGGAAGAGACCCAGTACTTC. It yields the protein CASSLSYEEETQYF.

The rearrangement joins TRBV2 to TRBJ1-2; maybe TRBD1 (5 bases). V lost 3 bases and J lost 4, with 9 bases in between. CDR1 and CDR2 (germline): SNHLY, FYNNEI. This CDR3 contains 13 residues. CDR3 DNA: TGTGCCAGCAGTGAGGGTCAGGGCTATGGCTACACCTTC. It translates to CASSEGQGYGYTF.

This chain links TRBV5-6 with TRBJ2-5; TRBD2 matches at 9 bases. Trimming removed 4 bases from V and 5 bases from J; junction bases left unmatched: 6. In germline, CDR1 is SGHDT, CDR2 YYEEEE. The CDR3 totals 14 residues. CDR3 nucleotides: TGTGCCAGCAGCCAGCGGAGCGGGGGGGAGACCCAGTACTTC. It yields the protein CASSQRSGGETQYF.